This T cell receptor (beta chain) emerged from a study of T cells in Graves' hyperthyroidism and ophthalmopathy. Amplified TCR beta CDR3 regions came from RNA transcripts. Carried out on the TCR CDR3, a first-round RT-PCR used the HTBI primer set. TCRdb re-called the multiplex PCR reads with MiXCR, one entry per CDR3 protein. The profile shows 600,000 or so distinct CDR3 sequences, 14% of them singletons. Per the germline V gene, CDR1 is SGHRS and CDR2 is YFSETQ. The CDR3 consists of 13 residues. V was shortened by 6 bases and J by 3 bases, with 13 bases between the two germline ends. Exclusions: uncontrolled infection, other autoimmune disease, pregnancy, lactation. This clonotype came up many times.

The receptor was isolated from a woman aged 18-30 years with Graves' ophthalmopathy. The sample was blood. The chain employs TRBV5-1 and TRBJ2-7, with a tentative D call TRBD1 (5 bases). CDR3 loop: CASTLGQGYEQYF. CDR3 sequence (DNA): TGCGCCAGCACCCTCGGGCAGGGCTACGAGCAGTACTTC.